This TCR beta chain was recovered during a study of cytomegalovirus exposure and HLA in healthy donors. PCR was performed using 60 Vbeta and 13 Jbeta primers. How the authors handled the data: In a later analysis, around 87 million unique TCR beta chains included roughly 11 million shared by two or more donors. Sequencing used immunoSEQ multiplex PCR; TCRdb keeps in-frame clones, though not all of them. The V and J calls and the clone size are those of that table, but D and trimming were determined from the DNA. Here the sample spans 150,000 to 200,000 clones, about three quarters being singletons. This CDR3 has 19 amino acids. As concerns this clone: Its antigen is as yet unknown.

Study-wide points: Later analysis associated a missense DCLRE1C variant with TCR beta V- and J-gene trimming. Apparent HLA restriction characterized most CMV-associated TCR beta chains in a later analysis. In a later analysis, approximately 15,000 TCR beta sequences were associated with HLA alleles at 0.05 false discovery rate.

The sequence was collected from a female donor in good health and CMV-seronegative. This chain links TRBV21-1 with TRBJ2-7; the table calls TRBD1, which could not be checked here. TRBV21-1 is noted as a pseudogene. Sequenced: PBMCs. CDR3 DNA sequence: TGTGCCAGCAGCAATATTTCGGACAGGATAGGGGGCAGCTCCTACGAGCAGTACTTC. Amino acid sequence: CASSNISDRIGGSSYEQYF.